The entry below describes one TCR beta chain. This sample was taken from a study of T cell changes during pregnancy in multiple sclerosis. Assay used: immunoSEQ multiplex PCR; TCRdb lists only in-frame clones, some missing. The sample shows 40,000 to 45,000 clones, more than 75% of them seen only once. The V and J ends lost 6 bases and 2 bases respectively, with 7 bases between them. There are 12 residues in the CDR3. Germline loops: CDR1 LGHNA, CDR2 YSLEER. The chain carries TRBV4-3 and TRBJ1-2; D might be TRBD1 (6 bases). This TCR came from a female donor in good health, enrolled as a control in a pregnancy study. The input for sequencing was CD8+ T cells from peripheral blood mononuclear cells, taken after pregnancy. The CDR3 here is CASSTGNYGYTF. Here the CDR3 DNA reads TGCGCCAGCAGTACAGGGAACTATGGCTACACCTTC.